This passage covers 25 T cell receptor beta chains from one sample sequenced in a study of T cell responses to AZD1222 COVID-19 vaccine. Profiled with immunoSEQ multiplex PCR; TCRdb holds only in-frame clones, not every one. The sample gives 200,000 or so clones, over 85% of which show up once; approximately 1% is in the top ten. The specimen comprised peripheral blood, sampled 28 days after the second AZD1222 dose. Every receptor here comes from an adult who received the AZD1222 COVID-19 vaccine.

V usage is TRBV4-2 and J usage is TRBJ2-1; 10 bases line up with TRBD2. The CDR3 length is 23 residues. V was pared by 3 bases and J by 2 bases, with 25 bases of the junction left unmatched. Germline V lookup: CDR1 LGHNA, CDR2 YNFKEQ. CDR3 nucleotide sequence: TGTGCCAGCAGCCAGATCGCAACTGCCGGGACAGGCCTTCTAGCGGGGGCCTACAATGAGCAGTTCTTC. Residues: CASSQIATAGTGLLAGAYNEQFF.

This clone was recorded once. The DNA of the CDR3 is TGTGCCAGCACCCTCGATGGGTCAGATACGCAGTATTTT. Translating it yields CASTLDGSDTQYF. The chain employs TRBV6-5 and TRBJ2-3; no reliable D call. Germline values: CDR1 MNHEY, CDR2 SVGAGI. V was cut by 7 bases and J by 4 bases, with 12 bases left in between. The CDR3 has 13 amino acids.

V and J are TRBV7-3 and TRBJ2-7; unclear D gene. V lost 1 base, J lost 2 bases, and 9 bases lay in between. Germline loops: CDR1 SGHTA, CDR2 FQGTGA. This CDR3 comprises 14 residues. Here the CDR3 DNA reads TGTGCCAGCAGCTTAAGTGACGGAACCTACGAGCAGTACTTC. The encoded protein is CASSLSDGTYEQYF.

V is TRBV9 and J is TRBJ1-3; D call uncertain. The CDR3 spans 15 residues. The V end was cut by 4 bases, the J end by 0 bases, with 11 bases between. From germline, CDR1 is SGDLS and CDR2 YYNGEE. CDR3 sequence (DNA): TGTGCCAGCAGCCCGAGCGGAAGCTCTGGAAACACCATATATTTT. Its translation is CASSPSGSSGNTIYF.

The V and J genes are TRBV9 and TRBJ2-5; the match to TRBD2 covers 10 bases. Germline loops: CDR1 SGDLS, CDR2 YYNGEE. With V trimmed by 1 base and J by 7 bases, 4 bases remained unmatched. The CDR3 is made up of 14 amino acids. CDR3 nucleotide sequence: TGTGCCAGCAGCGTACGCACTAGCGGGGCGACCCAGTACTTC. It specifies CASSVRTSGATQYF.

The chain joins TRBV5-1 to TRBJ1-3; D gene ambiguous. Germline V lookup: CDR1 SGHRS, CDR2 YFSETQ. The V end lost 0 bases, the J end lost 9 bases, and 13 bases lay between the germline ends. CDR3 length: 14 amino acids. CDR3 sequence: CASSLAMNGGTIYF. CDR3 nucleotides: TGCGCCAGCAGCTTGGCCATGAATGGAGGCACCATATATTTT.

This chain connects TRBV11-2 to TRBJ2-5; tentative D call: TRBD1 (6 bases). This CDR3 has 14 residues. V shed 7 bases and J shed 9 bases, with 21 bases lying between them. The V gene's germline CDR1 is SGHAT and CDR2 FQNNGV. CDR3 residues: CASNPSTGYGAQYF. The CDR3 coding sequence is TGTGCCAGCAACCCATCGACAGGATATGGGGCCCAGTACTTC.

The chain combines TRBV3-1 (or the pseudogene TRBV3-2) with TRBJ2-7; TRBD1 matches 8 bases. Trimming at V came to 9 bases and at J to 2 bases, leaving 12 bases not matched to a gene. CDR3 length: 15 amino acids. CDR1 and CDR2 from the germline V gene are LGHDT and YNNKEL (reference sequence). The CDR3 DNA is TGTGCCAGAAGGCCTAAGACAGGGGTGACCTACGAGCAGTACTTC. It is translated as CARRPKTGVTYEQYF.

The chain recombines TRBV10-3 with TRBJ1-4; D gene ambiguous. The V gene lost 3 bases and the J gene lost 0 bases, with 5 bases spanning the gap. Germline loops: CDR1 ENHRY, CDR2 SYGVKD. This CDR3 has 14 amino acids. The CDR3 spells CAISDGTTNEKLFF. The CDR3 DNA is TGTGCCATCAGTGACGGGACAACTAATGAAAAACTGTTTTTT.

V is TRBV7-2 and J is TRBJ1-2; possibly TRBD1 for D (6 bases). Germline CDR1 SGHTA, CDR2 FQGNSA. Trimming took 5 bases from V and 8 from J, leaving 21 bases between them. CDR3 length: 15 amino acids. The CDR3 DNA reads TGTGCCAGCAGCCGCGTGGGGACATCATCGGGAGGCTACACCTTC. Its protein is CASSRVGTSSGGYTF.

The rearrangement uses TRBV12-3 or TRBV12-4 and TRBJ2-2, with a weak D call TRBD2 (5 bases). There are 13 residues in the CDR3. V lost 5 bases to trimming and J lost 7 bases, with 11 bases between them. CDR3 in amino acids: CASSLQRGGELFF. The CDR3 DNA follows: TGTGCCAGCAGTCTACAACGGGGCGGGGAGCTGTTTTTT.

The chain carries TRBV2 and TRBJ1-2; D not certain. The germline V gene encodes CDR1 SNHLY and CDR2 FYNNEI. The V end lost 3 bases, the J end lost 4 bases, and 12 bases lay between the germline ends. The CDR3 spans 14 residues. The CDR3 loop is CASSEGWQAYGYTF. CDR3 sequence (DNA): TGTGCCAGCAGTGAGGGGTGGCAAGCCTATGGCTACACCTTC.

The V call is TRBV28, the J call TRBJ2-5, with D perhaps matching TRBD2 (6 bases). V was clipped by 6 bases and J by 5 bases, with 10 bases between them. The germline gives CDR1 MDHEN, CDR2 SYDVKM. The CDR3 loop spans 12 amino acids. CDR3 loop: CASRTSDETQYF. Written as DNA, the CDR3 is TGTGCCAGCAGGACTAGTGACGAGACCCAGTACTTC.

The V call is TRBV29-1, the J call TRBJ2-1, with 10 nucleotides matching TRBD2. Germline CDR1 and CDR2: SQVTM and ANQGSEA. CDR3 length: 14 amino acids. Trimming took 2 bases from V and 10 from J; bases not matched to a gene: 8. The CDR3 protein is CSVEKTSGLGEQFF. The CDR3 DNA follows: TGCAGCGTTGAAAAGACTAGCGGGCTGGGGGAGCAGTTCTTC.

The chain recombines TRBV2 with TRBJ1-2; D gene unclear. The CDR3 consists of 10 residues. The V end lost 6 bases, the J end lost 5 bases, and 4 bases lay between the germline ends. In germline, CDR1 is SNHLY, CDR2 FYNNEI. The CDR3 sequence: CASREYGYTF. CDR3 nucleotide sequence: TGTGCCAGCAGGGAGTATGGCTACACCTTC.

This rearrangement joins TRBV9 to TRBJ1-3; D is uncertain. Germline CDR1 and CDR2: SGDLS and YYNGEE. The CDR3 is made up of 13 amino acids. Trimming pared 5 bases from V and 0 bases from J, leaving 6 bases between. The CDR3: CASSESSGNTIYF. The CDR3 nucleotides read TGTGCCAGCAGTGAAAGCTCTGGAAACACCATATATTTT. The full variable domain, its missing parts supplied by reference TRBV9 and TRBJ1-3, is DSGVTQTPKHLITATGQRVTLRCSPRSGDLSVYWYQQSLDQGLQFLIQYYNGEERAKGNILERFSAQQFPDLHSELNLSSLELGDSALYFCASSESSGNTIYFGEGSWLTVV.

This clone was observed a few times. This chain joins TRBV7-9 and TRBJ1-4; no definite D call. Between the trimmed V and J ends, which lost 5 bases and 8 bases, there was a span of 21 bases. The CDR3 has 16 residues. Germline CDR1 is SEHNR and CDR2 is FQNEAQ (reference sequence). CDR3 bases: TGTGCCAGCAGCCCCCCCGCCGGGCCCGTTGGGGAAAAACTGTTTTTT. Protein: CASSPPAGPVGEKLFF. Full variable domain (remainder filled in from reference TRBV7-9 and TRBJ1-4): DTGVSQNPRHKITKRGQNVTFRCDPISEHNRLYWYRQTLGQGPEFLTYFQNEAQLEKSRLLSDRFSAERPKGSFSTLEIQRTEQGDSAMYLCASSPPAGPVGEKLFFGSGTQLSVL.

The chain combines TRBV28 with TRBJ2-3; 10 nucleotides line up with TRBD2. V trimming: 3 bases; J trimming: 4 bases; junction bases outside the gene matches: 4. The length of the CDR3 is 15 residues. Germline-derived CDR1 and CDR2 are MDHEN and SYDVKM. The CDR3 is CASSLSGGGADTQYF. In DNA form, the CDR3 reads TGTGCCAGCAGTTTGAGCGGGGGGGGTGCAGATACGCAGTATTTT.

The chain couples TRBV5-1 to TRBJ1-1, with D possibly being TRBD1 (5 bases). V lost 3 bases, J lost 1 base, and 13 bases lay in between. The CDR3 is 15 residues long. Germline V gene data show CDR1 as SGHRS and CDR2 as YFSETQ. The CDR3 DNA reads as TGCGCCAGCAGCTGGACGGGACGGACGAACACTGAAGCTTTCTTT. It specifies CASSWTGRTNTEAFF.

The rearrangement joins TRBV5-6 to TRBJ2-6; D is unresolved. V lost 4 bases and J lost 2, with 10 bases in between. The germline V gene encodes CDR1 SGHDT and CDR2 YYEEEE. The CDR3 sequence is 15 residues long. DNA for the CDR3: TGTGCCAGCAGCCCTGCAGGCCCTGGGGCCAACGTCCTGACTTTC. Translated, it gives CASSPAGPGANVLTF.

This rearrangement joins TRBV6-2 or TRBV6-3 to TRBJ1-5; 7 bases match TRBD1. Losses at the gene ends were 2 bases for V and 2 bases for J; bases not matched to a gene: 15. Germline loops: CDR1 MNHEY, CDR2 SVGEGT. The CDR3 sequence is 19 residues long. The CDR3 DNA is TGTGCCAGCAGTTACGCAAGGAGGACAGGCACTTTCGGCAATCAGCCCCAGCATTTT. This gives the protein CASSYARRTGTFGNQPQHF.

This chain links TRBV30 with TRBJ2-1, with D possibly being TRBD1 or TRBD2 (6 bases each). The CDR3 consists of 14 residues. Germline-derived CDR1 and CDR2 are GTSNPN and SVGIG (reference sequence). Trimming removed 1 base from V and 11 bases from J, with 18 bases in between. The CDR3: CAWSGVRLGGKQFF. The CDR3 coding sequence is TGTGCCTGGAGTGGTGTTCGTCTGGGGGGCAAGCAGTTCTTC.

This sequence joins TRBV4-3 and TRBJ1-5; D might be TRBD1 (5 bases). CDR3 length: 15 residues. The germline V and J ends were trimmed by 2 bases and 5 bases, with 13 bases remaining between them. CDR1 and CDR2 from the germline V gene are LGHNA and YSLEER. CDR3 in amino acids: CASSQQGGWDQPQHF. The CDR3, as DNA: TGCGCCAGCAGCCAACAGGGTGGATGGGATCAGCCCCAGCATTTT.

The rearrangement links TRBV7-2 to TRBJ1-5, with a weak D call TRBD1 (5 bases). Trimming took 1 base from V and 0 from J, leaving 10 bases between them. The CDR3 contains 16 residues. Germline V gene lookup returns CDR1 SGHTA and CDR2 FQGNSA. The DNA for the CDR3 is TGTGCCAGCAGCTTAGGGGCAGGGTTTAGCAATCAGCCCCAGCATTTT. This gives the protein CASSLGAGFSNQPQHF.

The chain joins TRBV4-3 to TRBJ1-2; D is uncertain. This CDR3 is 15 amino acids long. Between the trimmed V and J ends, which lost 4 bases and 0 bases, there was a span of 12 bases. Germline V CDR1 and CDR2: LGHNA, YSLEER. The CDR3, as DNA: TGCGCCAGCAGCCCGCAGCGGGAAGCTAACTATGGCTACACCTTC. Translated, it gives CASSPQREANYGYTF.